This TCR beta chain emerged from a study of cytomegalovirus exposure and HLA in healthy donors. Findings and limits, study-wide: Analyzed later, most CMV-associated TCR beta chains appeared HLA-restricted. In a later analysis, several top co-occurrence clusters appeared linked to parvovirus B19, influenza, CMV and Epstein-Barr virus.

In regard to this clone: The antigen is unknown.

Researchers ran the PCR with 60 Vbeta and 13 Jbeta primers. Some clones are missing from TCRdb's copy, which holds only in-frame ones; the method was immunoSEQ multiplex PCR. The sample yields 160,000 or so clones, around 79% seen once. With 7 bases clipped from V and 8 bases from J, the junction kept 13 bases outside the gene matches. The germline CDR1 and CDR2 sequences are WSHSY and SAAADI. The length of the CDR3 is 16 residues. Input material: PBMCs. V gene TRBV10-2 combines with J gene TRBJ2-1; 11 nucleotides agree with TRBD2. The clonotype originates from a man in his forties in good health and CMV-seronegative. In DNA form, the CDR3 reads TGCGCCAGCATCTTAAATAGCGGGGGGGCCGACCATGAGCAGTTCTTC. Encoded protein: CASILNSGGADHEQFF.